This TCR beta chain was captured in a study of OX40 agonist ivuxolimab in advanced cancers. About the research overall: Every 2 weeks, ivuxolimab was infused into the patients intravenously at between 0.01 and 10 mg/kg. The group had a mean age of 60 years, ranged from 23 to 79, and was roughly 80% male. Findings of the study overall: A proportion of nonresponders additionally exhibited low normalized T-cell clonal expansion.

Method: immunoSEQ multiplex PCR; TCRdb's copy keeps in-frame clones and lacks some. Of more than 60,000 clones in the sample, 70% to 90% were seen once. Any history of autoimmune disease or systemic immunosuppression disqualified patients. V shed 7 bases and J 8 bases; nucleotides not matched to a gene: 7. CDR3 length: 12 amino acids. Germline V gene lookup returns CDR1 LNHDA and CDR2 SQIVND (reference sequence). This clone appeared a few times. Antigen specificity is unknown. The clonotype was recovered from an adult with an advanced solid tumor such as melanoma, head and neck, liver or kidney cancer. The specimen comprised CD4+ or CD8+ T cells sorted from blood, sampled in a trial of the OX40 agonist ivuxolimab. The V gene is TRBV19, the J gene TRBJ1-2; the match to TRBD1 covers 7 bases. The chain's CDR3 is CASKDRRGGYTF. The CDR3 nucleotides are TGTGCCAGTAAGGACAGGCGAGGCGGCTACACCTTC.